One T cell receptor (beta chain) is described in this entry. This CDR3 has 14 residues. Germline V gene lookup returns CDR1 MDHEN and CDR2 SYDVKM. V was cut by 2 bases and J by 0 bases, with 7 bases left in between. Each participant's cohort was designated according to participant-reported clinical history. This record comes from a study of blood T cell repertoires in COVID-19. The authors' processing: Amplification with reference gene primers provided the estimates of nucleated cell counts. The method was immunoSEQ multiplex PCR; TCRdb's version includes in-frame clones alone and lacks a portion of them. V and J calls and clone size follow that table, whereas D and trimming were derived from the DNA. This sample has 200,000 to 250,000 clones, with 80% to 90% found just once.

The sample consisted of PBMCs or T cells enriched from blood (not recorded which). This clonotype was obtained from a woman in her thirties or forties with acute COVID-19. The V gene is TRBV28, the J gene TRBJ1-1; D is ambiguous. CDR3 nucleotide sequence: TGTGCCAGCAGTTTAGGCACACTGAACACTGAAGCTTTCTTT. Translating gives CASSLGTLNTEAFF. The variable domain in full, completed from reference TRBV28 and TRBJ1-1, reads DVKVTQSSRYLVKRTGEKVFLECVQDMDHENMFWYRQDPGLGLRLIYFSYDVKMKEKGDIPEGYSVSREKKERFSLILESASTNQTSMYLCASSLGTLNTEAFFGQGTRLTVV.